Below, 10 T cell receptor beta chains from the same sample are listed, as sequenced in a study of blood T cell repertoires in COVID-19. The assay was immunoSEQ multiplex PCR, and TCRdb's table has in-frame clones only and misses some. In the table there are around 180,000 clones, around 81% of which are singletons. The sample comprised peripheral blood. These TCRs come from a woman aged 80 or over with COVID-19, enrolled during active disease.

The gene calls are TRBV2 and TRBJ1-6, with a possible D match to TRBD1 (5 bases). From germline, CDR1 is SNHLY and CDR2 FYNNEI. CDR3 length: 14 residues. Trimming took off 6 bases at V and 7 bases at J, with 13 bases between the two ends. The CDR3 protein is CASSSGPWNSPLHF. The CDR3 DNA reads TGTGCCAGCAGCTCAGGGCCCTGGAATTCACCCCTCCACTTT.

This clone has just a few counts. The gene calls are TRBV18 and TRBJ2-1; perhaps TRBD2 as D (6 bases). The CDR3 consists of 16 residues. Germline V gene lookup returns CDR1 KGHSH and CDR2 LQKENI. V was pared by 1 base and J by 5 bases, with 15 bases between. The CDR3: CASSPQGTLSHNEQFF. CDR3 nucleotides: TGTGCCAGCTCACCACAAGGGACTCTCAGCCACAATGAGCAGTTCTTC.

CDR3 sequence reads: CASTKQGGNYGYTF. DNA of the CDR3: TGTGCCTCCACGAAACAGGGGGGGAACTATGGCTACACCTTC. The gene calls are TRBV30 and TRBJ1-2; 8 bases are shared with TRBD1. Germline CDR1 GTSNPN, CDR2 SVGIG (reference sequence). The CDR3 has 14 amino acids. V trimming: 7 bases; J trimming: 2 bases; junction bases outside the gene matches: 9.

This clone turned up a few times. CDR3 DNA sequence: TGCGCCAGCAGCCAAGAGAGCGGGATGGTTTACGAGCAGTACTTC. Protein: CASSQESGMVYEQYF. The genes are TRBV4-1 and TRBJ2-7; 7 positions agree with TRBD2. V lost 0 bases to trimming and J lost 4 bases; unmatched junction nucleotides: 6. The CDR3 extends over 15 amino acids. Germline CDR1 reads MGHRA; CDR2 reads YSYEKL.

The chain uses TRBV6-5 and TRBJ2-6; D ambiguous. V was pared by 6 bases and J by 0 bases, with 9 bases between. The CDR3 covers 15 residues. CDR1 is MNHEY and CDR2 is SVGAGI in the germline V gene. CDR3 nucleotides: TGTGCCAGCAGCCGTTTCCTCTCTGGGGCCAACGTCCTGACTTTC. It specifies CASSRFLSGANVLTF.

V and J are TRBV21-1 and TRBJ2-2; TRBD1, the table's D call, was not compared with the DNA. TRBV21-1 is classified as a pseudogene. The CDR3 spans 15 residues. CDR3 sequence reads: CASSIETGKTGELFF. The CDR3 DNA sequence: TGTGCCAGCTCCATAGAGACAGGGAAAACCGGGGAGCTGTTTTTT.

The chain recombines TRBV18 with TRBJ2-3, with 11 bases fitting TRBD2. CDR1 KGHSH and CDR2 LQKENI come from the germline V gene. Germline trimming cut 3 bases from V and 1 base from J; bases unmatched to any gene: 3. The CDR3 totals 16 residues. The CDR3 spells CASSPLTSGGTDTQYF. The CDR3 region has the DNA TGTGCCAGCTCACCCCTGACTAGCGGGGGCACAGATACGCAGTATTTT. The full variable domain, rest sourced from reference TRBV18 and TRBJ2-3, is NAGVMQNPRHLVRRRGQEARLRCSPMKGHSHVYWYRQLPEEGLKFMVYLQKENIIDESGMPKERFSAEFPKEGPSILRIQQVVRGDSAAYFCASSPLTSGGTDTQYFGPGTRLTVL.

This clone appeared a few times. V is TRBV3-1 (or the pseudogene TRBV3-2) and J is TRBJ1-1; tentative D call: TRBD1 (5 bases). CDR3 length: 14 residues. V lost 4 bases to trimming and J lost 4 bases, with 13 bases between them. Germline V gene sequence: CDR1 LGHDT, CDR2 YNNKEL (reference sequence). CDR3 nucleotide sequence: TGTGCCAGCAGCCGCCCAGGGCAGGGCACTGAAGCTTTCTTT. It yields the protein CASSRPGQGTEAFF.

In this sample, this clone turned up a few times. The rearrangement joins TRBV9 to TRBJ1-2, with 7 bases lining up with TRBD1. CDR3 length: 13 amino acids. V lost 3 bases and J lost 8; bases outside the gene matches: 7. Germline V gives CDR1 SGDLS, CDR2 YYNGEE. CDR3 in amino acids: CASSASGRGGYTF. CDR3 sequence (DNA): TGTGCCAGCAGCGCTTCCGGCAGGGGGGGCTACACCTTC.

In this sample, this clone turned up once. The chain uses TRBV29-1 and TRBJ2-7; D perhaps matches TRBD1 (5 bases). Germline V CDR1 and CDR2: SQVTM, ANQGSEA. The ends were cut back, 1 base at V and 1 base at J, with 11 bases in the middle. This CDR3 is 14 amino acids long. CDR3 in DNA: TGCAGCGTTGAAGGTCTAGACAGTTCCTACGAGCAGTACTTC. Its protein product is CSVEGLDSSYEQYF.